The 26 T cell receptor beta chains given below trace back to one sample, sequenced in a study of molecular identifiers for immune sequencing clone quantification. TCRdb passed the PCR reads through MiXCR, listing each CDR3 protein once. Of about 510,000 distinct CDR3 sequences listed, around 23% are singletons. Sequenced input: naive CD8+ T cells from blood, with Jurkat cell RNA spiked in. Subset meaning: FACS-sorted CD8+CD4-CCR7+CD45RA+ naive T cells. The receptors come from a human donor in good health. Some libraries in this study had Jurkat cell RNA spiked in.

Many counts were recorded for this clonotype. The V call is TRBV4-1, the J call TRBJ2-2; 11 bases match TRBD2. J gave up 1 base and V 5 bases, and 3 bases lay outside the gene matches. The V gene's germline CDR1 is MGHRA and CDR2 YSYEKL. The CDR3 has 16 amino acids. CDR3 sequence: CASSIGTSGNTGELFF. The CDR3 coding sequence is TGCGCCAGCAGCATCGGGACTAGCGGGAACACCGGGGAGCTGTTTTTT.

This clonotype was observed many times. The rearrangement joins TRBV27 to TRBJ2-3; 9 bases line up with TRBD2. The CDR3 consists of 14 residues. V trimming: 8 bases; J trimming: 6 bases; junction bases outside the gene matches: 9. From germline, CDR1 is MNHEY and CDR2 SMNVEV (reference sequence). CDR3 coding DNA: TGTGCCAGCGTCGGTAGCGGGAGTTGGGATACGCAGTATTTT. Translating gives CASVGSGSWDTQYF.

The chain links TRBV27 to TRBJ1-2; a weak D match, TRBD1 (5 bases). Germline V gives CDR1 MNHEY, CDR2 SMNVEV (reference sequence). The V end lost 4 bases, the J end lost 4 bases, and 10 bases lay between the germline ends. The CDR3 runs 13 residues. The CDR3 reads CASSSGTIYGYTF. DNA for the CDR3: TGTGCCAGCAGTTCGGGGACCATCTATGGCTACACCTTC.

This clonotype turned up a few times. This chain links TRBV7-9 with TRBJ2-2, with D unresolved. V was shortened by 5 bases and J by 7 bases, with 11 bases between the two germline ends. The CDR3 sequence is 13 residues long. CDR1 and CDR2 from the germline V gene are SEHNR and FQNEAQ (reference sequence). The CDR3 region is CASSLPGYGELFF. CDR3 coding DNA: TGTGCCAGCAGCCTCCCGGGCTACGGGGAGCTGTTTTTT. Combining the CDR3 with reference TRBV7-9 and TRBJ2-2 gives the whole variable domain DTGVSQNPRHKITKRGQNVTFRCDPISEHNRLYWYRQTLGQGPEFLTYFQNEAQLEKSRLLSDRFSAERPKGSFSTLEIQRTEQGDSAMYLCASSLPGYGELFFGEGSRLTVL.

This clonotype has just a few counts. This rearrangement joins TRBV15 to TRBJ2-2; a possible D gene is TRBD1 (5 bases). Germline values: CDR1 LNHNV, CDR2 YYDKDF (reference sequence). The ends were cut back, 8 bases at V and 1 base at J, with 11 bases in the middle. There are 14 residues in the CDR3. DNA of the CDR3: TGTGCCACCGGACAAACGGGGAACACCGGGGAGCTGTTTTTT. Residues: CATGQTGNTGELFF. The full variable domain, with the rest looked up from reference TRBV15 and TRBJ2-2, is DAMVIQNPRYQVTQFGKPVTLSCSQTLNHNVMYWYQQKSSQAPKLLFHYYDKDFNNEADTPDNFQSRRPNTSFCFLDIRSPGLGDTAMYLCATGQTGNTGELFFGEGSRLTVL.

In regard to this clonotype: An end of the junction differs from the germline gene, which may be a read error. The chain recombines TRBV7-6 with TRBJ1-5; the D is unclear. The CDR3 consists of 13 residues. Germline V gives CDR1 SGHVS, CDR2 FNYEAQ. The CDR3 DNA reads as TGTGCCAGCAGCGCTTGGGAAAATCAGCTCCAGCATTTT. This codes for CASSAWENQLQHF. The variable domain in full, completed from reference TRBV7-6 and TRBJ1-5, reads GAGVSQSPRYKVTKRGQDVALRCDPISGHVSLYWYRQALGQGPEFLTYFNYEAQQDKSGLPNDRFSAERPEGSISTLTIQRTEQRDSAMYRCASSAWENQLQHFGDGTRLSIL.

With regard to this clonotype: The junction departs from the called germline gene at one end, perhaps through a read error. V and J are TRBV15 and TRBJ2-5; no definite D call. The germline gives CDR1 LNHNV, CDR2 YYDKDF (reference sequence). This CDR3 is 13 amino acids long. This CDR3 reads CATSRGIGETLYF. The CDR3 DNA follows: TGTGCCACCAGCAGAGGGATCGGAGAGACCCTGTACTTC.

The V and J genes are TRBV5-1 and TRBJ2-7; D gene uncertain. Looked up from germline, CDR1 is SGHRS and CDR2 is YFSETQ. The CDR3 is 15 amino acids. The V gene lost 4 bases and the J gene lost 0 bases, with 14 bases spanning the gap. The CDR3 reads CASSPESPGSYEQYF. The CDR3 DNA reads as TGCGCCAGCAGCCCCGAGAGTCCGGGCTCCTACGAGCAGTACTTC.

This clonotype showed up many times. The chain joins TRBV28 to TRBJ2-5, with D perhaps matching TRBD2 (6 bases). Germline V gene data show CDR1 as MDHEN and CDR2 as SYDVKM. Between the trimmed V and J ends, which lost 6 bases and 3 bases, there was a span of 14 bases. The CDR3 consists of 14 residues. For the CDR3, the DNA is TGTGCCAGCAGGCCGACTAGGCCCGAAGAGACCCAGTACTTC. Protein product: CASRPTRPEETQYF. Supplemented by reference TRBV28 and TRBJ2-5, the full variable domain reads DVKVTQSSRYLVKRTGEKVFLECVQDMDHENMFWYRQDPGLGLRLIYFSYDVKMKEKGDIPEGYSVSREKKERFSLILESASTNQTSMYLCASRPTRPEETQYFGPGTRLLVL.

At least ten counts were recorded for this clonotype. The CDR3 region is CASSLGTGPTYEQYF. CDR3 DNA sequence: TGTGCCAGCAGCCTCGGGACAGGGCCCACCTACGAGCAGTACTTC. The chain combines TRBV7-9 with TRBJ2-7; 9 bases align to TRBD1. The CDR3 consists of 15 residues. V shed 5 bases, J shed 2 bases, and the junction held 7 bases outside the gene matches. CDR1 is SEHNR, CDR2 FQNEAQ, per germline (reference sequence).

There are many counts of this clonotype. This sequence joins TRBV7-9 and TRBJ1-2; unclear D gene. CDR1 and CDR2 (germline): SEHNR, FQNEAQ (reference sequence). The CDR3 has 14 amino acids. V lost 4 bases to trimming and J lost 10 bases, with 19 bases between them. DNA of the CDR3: TGTGCCAGCAGCTCCAACGACCGGGATAGCACCTACACCTTC. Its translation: CASSSNDRDSTYTF.

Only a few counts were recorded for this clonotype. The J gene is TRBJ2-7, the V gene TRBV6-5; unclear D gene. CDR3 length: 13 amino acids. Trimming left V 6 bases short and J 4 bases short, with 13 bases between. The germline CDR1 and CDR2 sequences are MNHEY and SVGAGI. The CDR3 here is CASSQFYGYEQYF. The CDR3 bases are TGTGCCAGCAGCCAATTTTACGGATACGAGCAGTACTTC.

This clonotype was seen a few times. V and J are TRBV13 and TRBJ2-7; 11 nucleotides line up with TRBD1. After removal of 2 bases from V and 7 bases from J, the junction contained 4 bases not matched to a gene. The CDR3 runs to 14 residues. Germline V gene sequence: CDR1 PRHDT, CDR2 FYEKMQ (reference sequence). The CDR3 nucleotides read TGTGCCAGCAGCTTAAGGGGACAGGGGGATGAGCAGTACTTC. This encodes CASSLRGQGDEQYF.

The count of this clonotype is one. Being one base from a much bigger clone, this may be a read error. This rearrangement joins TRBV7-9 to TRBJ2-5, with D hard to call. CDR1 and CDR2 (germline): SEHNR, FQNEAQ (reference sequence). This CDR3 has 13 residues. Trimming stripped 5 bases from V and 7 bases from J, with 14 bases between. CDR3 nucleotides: TGTGCCAGCAGCATCCGGGTCCGAGGGACCCAGTACTTC. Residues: CASSIRVRGTQYF.

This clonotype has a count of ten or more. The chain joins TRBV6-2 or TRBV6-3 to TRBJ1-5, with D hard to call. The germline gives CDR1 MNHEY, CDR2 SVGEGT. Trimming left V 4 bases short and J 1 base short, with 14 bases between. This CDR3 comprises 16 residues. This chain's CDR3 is CASSSSPVLSNQPQHF. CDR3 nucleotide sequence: TGTGCCAGCAGTTCCAGCCCGGTCCTAAGCAATCAGCCCCAGCATTTT.

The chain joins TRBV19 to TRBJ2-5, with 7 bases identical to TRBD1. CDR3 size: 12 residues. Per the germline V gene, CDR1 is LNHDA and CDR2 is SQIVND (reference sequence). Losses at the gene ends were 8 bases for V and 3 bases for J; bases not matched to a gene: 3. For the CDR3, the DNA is TGTGCCAGTGAGGGGACAGAAGAGACCCAGTACTTC. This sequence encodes CASEGTEETQYF. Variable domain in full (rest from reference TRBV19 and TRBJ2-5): DGGITQSPKYLFRKEGQNVTLSCEQNLNHDAMYWYRQDPGQGLRLIYYSQIVNDFQKGDIAEGYSVSREKKESFPLTVTSAQKNPTAFYLCASEGTEETQYFGPGTRLLVL.

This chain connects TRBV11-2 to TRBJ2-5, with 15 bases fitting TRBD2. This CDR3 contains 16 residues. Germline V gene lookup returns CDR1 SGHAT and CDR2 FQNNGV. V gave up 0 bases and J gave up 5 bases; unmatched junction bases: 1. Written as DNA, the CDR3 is TGTGCCAGCAGCTTAGAGGGACTAGCGGGAGGTGAGACCCAGTACTTC. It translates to CASSLEGLAGGETQYF.

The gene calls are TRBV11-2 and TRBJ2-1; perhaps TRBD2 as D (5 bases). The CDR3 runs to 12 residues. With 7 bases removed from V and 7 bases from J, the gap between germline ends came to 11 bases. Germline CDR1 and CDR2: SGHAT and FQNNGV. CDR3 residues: CASNPRGNEQFF. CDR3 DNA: TGTGCCAGCAACCCTCGAGGGAATGAGCAGTTCTTC.

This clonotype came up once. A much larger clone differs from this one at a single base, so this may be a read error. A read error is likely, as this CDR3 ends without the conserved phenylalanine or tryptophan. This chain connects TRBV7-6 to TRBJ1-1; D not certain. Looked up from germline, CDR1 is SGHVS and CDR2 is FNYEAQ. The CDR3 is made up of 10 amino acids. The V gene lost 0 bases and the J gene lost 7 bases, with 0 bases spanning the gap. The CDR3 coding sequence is TGTGCCAGCAGCTTAGCTGAAGCTTTCATT. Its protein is CASSLAEAFI.

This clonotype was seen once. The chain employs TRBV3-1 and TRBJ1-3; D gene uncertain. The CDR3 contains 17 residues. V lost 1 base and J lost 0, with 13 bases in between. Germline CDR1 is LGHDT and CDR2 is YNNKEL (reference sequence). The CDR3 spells CASSQAQFQYSGNTIYF. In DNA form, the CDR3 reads TGTGCCAGCAGCCAAGCCCAATTTCAGTACTCTGGAAACACCATATATTTT.

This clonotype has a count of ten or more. CDR3 nucleotide sequence: TGTGCCACCAGTGTTCCTAGCGGGAGATCAGATACGCAGTATTTT. This gives the protein CATSVPSGRSDTQYF. The chain has TRBV24-1 and TRBJ2-3, with TRBD2 matching 10 bases. The CDR3 length is 15 residues. Germline lookup yields CDR1 KGHDR and CDR2 SFDVKD. J was trimmed by 4 bases and V by 5 bases; bases with no gene match: 5.

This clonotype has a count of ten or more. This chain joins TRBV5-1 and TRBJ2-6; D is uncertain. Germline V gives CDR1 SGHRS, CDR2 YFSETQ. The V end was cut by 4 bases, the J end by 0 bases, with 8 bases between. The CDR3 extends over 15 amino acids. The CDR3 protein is CASSPEHSGANVLTF. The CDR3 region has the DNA TGCGCCAGCAGCCCAGAGCACTCTGGGGCCAACGTCCTGACTTTC.

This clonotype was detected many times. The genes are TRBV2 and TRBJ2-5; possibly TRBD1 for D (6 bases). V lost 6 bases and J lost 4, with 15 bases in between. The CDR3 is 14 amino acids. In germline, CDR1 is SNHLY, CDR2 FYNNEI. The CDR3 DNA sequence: TGTGCCAGCAGACCCGAGCCCAGGGGAGAGACCCAGTACTTC. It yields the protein CASRPEPRGETQYF.

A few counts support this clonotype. The DNA of the CDR3 is TGCAGTGCTAGAGATATCCCAGGGGGCTACACTGAAGCTTTCTTT. Amino acids: CSARDIPGGYTEAFF. The rearrangement uses TRBV20-1 and TRBJ1-1; TRBD1 agrees at 8 bases. V dropped 0 bases and J dropped 3; count of bases not matched to a gene: 6. Germline V gene lookup returns CDR1 DFQATT and CDR2 SNEGSKA (reference sequence). The length of the CDR3 is 15 residues.

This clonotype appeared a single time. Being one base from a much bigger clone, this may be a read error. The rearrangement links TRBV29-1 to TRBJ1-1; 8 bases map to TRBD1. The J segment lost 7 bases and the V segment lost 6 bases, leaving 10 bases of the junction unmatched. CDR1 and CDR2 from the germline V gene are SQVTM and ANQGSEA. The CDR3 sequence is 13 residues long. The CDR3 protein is CSVGYTGGGEAFF. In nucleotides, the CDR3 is TGCAGCGTGGGTTATACAGGGGGAGGTGAAGCTTTCTTT.

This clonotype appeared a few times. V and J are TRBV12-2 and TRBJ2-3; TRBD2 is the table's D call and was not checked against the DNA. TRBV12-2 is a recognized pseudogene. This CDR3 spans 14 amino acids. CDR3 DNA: TGTGCAAGTCGCCAGCGGGAGGGTACAGATACGCAGTATTTT. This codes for CASRQREGTDTQYF.